Presented here are 26 T cell receptor beta chains from one specimen sequenced in a study of T cell repertoires in cytomegalovirus infection. TCRdb independently ran MiXCR on the reads; one entry per CDR3 protein. The sample contains 200,000 to 300,000 distinct CDR3 sequences, 12% to 15% of which appear only once. Source material: PBMCs. The origin of the receptors is a human donor in good health (CMV status not recorded). Some clones in this sample may be carry-over from other donors' samples.

This clonotype was counted at least ten times. The chain recombines TRBV7-2 with TRBJ1-1; D is unclear. V lost 2 bases to trimming and J lost 5 bases, with 12 bases between them. This CDR3 contains 14 residues. Germline assignment: CDR1 SGHTA and CDR2 FQGNSA. The CDR3 nucleotides are TGTGCCAGCAGCTTATTGCTTGGATTGACTGAAGCTTTCTTT. This gives the protein CASSLLLGLTEAFF.

This clonotype was detected a few times. The V call is TRBV20-1, the J call TRBJ2-1, with 7 bases lining up with TRBD2. Germline V lookup: CDR1 DFQATT, CDR2 SNEGSKA (reference sequence). The CDR3 loop spans 16 amino acids. The J segment lost 7 bases and the V segment lost 6 bases, leaving 18 bases of the junction unmatched. The DNA for the CDR3 is TGCAGTGCCAACCCCCGGAGGGGTAGCGGGCTTAATGAGCAGTTCTTC. This codes for CSANPRRGSGLNEQFF.

This clonotype has only a few counts. V and J are TRBV2 and TRBJ1-4; D unresolved. The CDR3 consists of 14 residues. The germline CDR1 and CDR2 sequences are SNHLY and FYNNEI. V was trimmed by 3 bases and J by 8 bases, leaving 13 bases between them. Here the CDR3 DNA reads TGTGCCAGCAGTGAGAACTCACGGAGGGAAAAACTGTTTTTT. It is translated as CASSENSRREKLFF.

This clonotype was observed many times. The gene calls are TRBV4-2 and TRBJ1-5; D is ambiguous. Germline CDR1 is LGHNA and CDR2 is YNFKEQ. Trimming cost V 2 bases and J 9 bases, with 11 bases left between them. The CDR3 totals 13 residues. The CDR3 spells CASSQYRALPQHF. The CDR3 DNA reads TGTGCCAGCAGCCAATACCGGGCCTTGCCCCAGCATTTT.

This clonotype was observed many times. The chain carries TRBV29-1 and TRBJ1-1, with 7 nucleotides matching TRBD1. The germline gives CDR1 SQVTM, CDR2 ANQGSEA. The junction had 3 bases not matched to a gene; V was cut back by 4 bases and J by 1 base. The CDR3 extends over 13 amino acids. The CDR3 reads CSVGGTANTEAFF. DNA of the CDR3: TGCAGCGTTGGAGGGACAGCGAACACTGAAGCTTTCTTT.

This clonotype was counted only a few times. This chain's CDR3 is CASSNRRAATSYEQYF. The CDR3 nucleotides read TGTGCCAGCAGCAACCGCCGGGCAGCTACTTCCTACGAGCAGTACTTC. The rearrangement joins TRBV5-4 to TRBJ2-7; D not certain. The germline V gene has CDR1 SGHNT and CDR2 YYREEE (reference sequence). CDR3 length: 16 residues. V lost 4 bases and J 1 base, leaving 18 bases between the germline ends.

The genes are TRBV19 and TRBJ2-1; 9 positions match TRBD2. Germline CDR1 is LNHDA and CDR2 is SQIVND (reference sequence). V lost 7 bases to trimming and J lost 7 bases; unmatched junction nucleotides: 5. This CDR3 has 13 residues. CDR3 DNA: TGTGCCAGTAACTTAGCGGGAGAAAATGAGCAGTTCTTC. Translation: CASNLAGENEQFF.

This clonotype was seen repeatedly, ten times or more. This chain joins TRBV28 and TRBJ1-5, with 8 bases fitting TRBD1. Germline values: CDR1 MDHEN, CDR2 SYDVKM. V shed 6 bases and J 3 bases; nucleotides not matched to a gene: 7. The CDR3 covers 15 residues. As DNA, the CDR3 is TGTGCCAGCAGGAAGACAGGGGCCAACAATCAGCCCCAGCATTTT. As protein: CASRKTGANNQPQHF.

The chain carries TRBV5-1 and TRBJ2-3; D is possibly TRBD2 (5 bases). The CDR3 loop spans 17 amino acids. Germline CDR1 SGHRS, CDR2 YFSETQ. V was pared by 1 base and J by 2 bases, with 17 bases between. Written as DNA, the CDR3 is TGCGCCAGCAGCTTGCGAGGGTCCGCCCCCCCCACAGATACGCAGTATTTT. Translation: CASSLRGSAPPTDTQYF. Looking up the rest from reference TRBV5-1 and TRBJ2-3 gives the full variable domain: KAGVTQTPRYLIKTRGQQVTLSCSPISGHRSVSWYQQTPGQGLQFLFEYFSETQRNKGNFPGRFSGRQFSNSRSEMNVSTLELGDSALYLCASSLRGSAPPTDTQYFGPGTRLTVL.

This clonotype was detected many times. This chain uses TRBV7-9 with TRBJ1-5; no clear D gene. V shed 1 base and J shed 0 bases, with 10 bases lying between them. CDR1 and CDR2 (germline): SEHNR, FQNEAQ (reference sequence). This CDR3 contains 16 residues. Here the CDR3 reads CASSLGVGNSNQPQHF. For the CDR3, the DNA is TGTGCCAGCAGCTTAGGGGTAGGGAATAGCAATCAGCCCCAGCATTTT.

The chain carries TRBV12-3 or TRBV12-4 and TRBJ1-1; D ambiguous. This CDR3 spans 19 amino acids. Trimming left V 3 bases short and J 8 bases short, with 31 bases between. DNA for the CDR3: TGTGCCAGCAGTTTGGTAGGCGCCGGGCCTCCCGTCCCAGGCCAAGAAGCTTTCTTT. It codes for CASSLVGAGPPVPGQEAFF.

With regard to this clonotype: This may be a read error: a much more frequent sequence differs by one nucleotide. This chain links TRBV7-8 with TRBJ2-1; 10 nucleotides line up with TRBD1. V was clipped by 3 bases and J by 2 bases; unmatched bases: 16. Germline V gene lookup returns CDR1 SGHVS and CDR2 FQNEAQ. The CDR3 has 20 residues. CDR3 loop: CASSFLKGQGSERTYNEQFF. For the CDR3, the DNA is TGTGCCAGCAGCTTCTTGAAGGGACAGGGGTCGGAGAGAACCTACAATGAGCAGTTCTTC. Filled out from reference TRBV7-8 and TRBJ2-1, the complete variable domain reads GAGVSQSPRYKVAKRGQDVALRCDPISGHVSLFWYQQALGQGPEFLTYFQNEAQLDKSGLPSDRFFAERPEGSVSTLKIQRTQQEDSAVYLCASSFLKGQGSERTYNEQFFGPGTRLTVL.

This chain uses TRBV7-9 with TRBJ2-7; no clear D gene. The CDR3 loop spans 10 amino acids. V was clipped by 5 bases and J by 6 bases, with 5 bases between them. CDR1 and CDR2 from the germline V gene are SEHNR and FQNEAQ (reference sequence). The CDR3 loop reads CASSPGEQYF. As DNA, the CDR3 is TGTGCCAGCAGCCCCGGCGAGCAGTACTTC.

This clonotype was seen more than once but under ten times. The V and J genes are TRBV6-5 and TRBJ2-7, with D perhaps TRBD1 (5 bases). Germline CDR1 MNHEY, CDR2 SVGAGI. The CDR3 spans 13 residues. Trimming shortened V by 6 bases and J by 5 bases, and 14 bases separated the two germline ends. The CDR3 spells CASRSPRAHEQYF. The CDR3 nucleotides are TGTGCCAGCAGGAGCCCCAGGGCCCACGAGCAGTACTTC.

The V and J genes are TRBV18 and TRBJ2-7; D gene ambiguous. Germline CDR1 and CDR2: KGHSH and LQKENI. V dropped 2 bases and J dropped 3 bases, with 8 bases sitting between them. The CDR3 has 13 residues. The DNA for the CDR3 is TGTGCCAGCTCACCAGGCTTGGTCTACGAGCAGTACTTC. Translating gives CASSPGLVYEQYF.

The V call is TRBV5-5, the J call TRBJ1-1; 7 positions match TRBD1. The germline gives CDR1 SGHKS, CDR2 YYEKEE (reference sequence). This CDR3 is 14 amino acids long. V lost 4 bases and J lost 4; bases outside the gene matches: 7. The CDR3 nucleotides read TGTGCCAGCAGCACGGGACAGTCGAGCACTGAAGCTTTCTTT. This encodes CASSTGQSSTEAFF. Filled out from reference TRBV5-5 and TRBJ1-1, the complete variable domain reads DAGVTQSPTHLIKTRGQQVTLRCSPISGHKSVSWYQQVLGQGPQFIFQYYEKEERGRGNFPDRFSARQFPNYSSELNVNALLLGDSALYLCASSTGQSSTEAFFGQGTRLTVV.

The chain joins TRBV28 to TRBJ1-2, with 8 bases fitting TRBD1. Trimming took 2 bases from V and 4 from J; bases not matched to a gene: 6. Germline V gene sequence: CDR1 MDHEN, CDR2 SYDVKM. The CDR3 is 15 residues long. DNA of the CDR3: TGTGCCAGCAGTTTAGGGACAGGTGTTATCTATGGCTACACCTTC. Translating it yields CASSLGTGVIYGYTF.

This clonotype was counted between two and nine times. V usage is TRBV6-2 or TRBV6-3 and J usage is TRBJ2-5, with 8 bases aligning to TRBD2. The germline CDR1 and CDR2 sequences are MNHEY and SVGEGT. Trimming cost V 10 bases and J 3 bases; bases outside gene matches: 13. This CDR3 is built from 15 residues. CDR3 loop: CATSLSGRREETQYF. The CDR3 DNA sequence: TGTGCCACCTCTTTAAGCGGGAGAAGGGAAGAGACCCAGTACTTC.

This clonotype appeared many times. The chain links TRBV2 to TRBJ2-5; TRBD1 agrees at 9 bases. Germline loops: CDR1 SNHLY, CDR2 FYNNEI. This CDR3 is built from 15 residues. The junction had 7 bases not matched to a gene; V was cut back by 3 bases and J by 5 bases. CDR3 sequence: CASSDLNRGRETQYF. DNA for the CDR3: TGTGCCAGCAGTGACCTGAACAGGGGGCGGGAGACCCAGTACTTC.

This clonotype was found many times. The rearrangement links TRBV7-8 to TRBJ2-2; the match to TRBD2 covers 7 bases. The junction had 10 bases not matched to a gene; V was cut back by 4 bases and J by 2 bases. Germline lookup yields CDR1 SGHVS and CDR2 FQNEAQ. The CDR3 consists of 17 residues. CDR3 sequence (DNA): TGTGCCAGCAGCTCTAGTGGTGGGAGGGCCAACACCGGGGAGCTGTTTTTT. This sequence encodes CASSSSGGRANTGELFF. Full variable domain (outside the CDR3, taken from reference TRBV7-8 and TRBJ2-2): GAGVSQSPRYKVAKRGQDVALRCDPISGHVSLFWYQQALGQGPEFLTYFQNEAQLDKSGLPSDRFFAERPEGSVSTLKIQRTQQEDSAVYLCASSSSGGRANTGELFFGEGSRLTVL.

Ten or more counts support this clonotype. The J gene is TRBJ1-5, the V gene TRBV7-2; D is undetermined. This CDR3 region has 15 residues. V lost 5 bases and J lost 2, with 13 bases in between. Looked up from germline, CDR1 is SGHTA and CDR2 is FQGNSA. The CDR3 DNA follows: TGTGCCAGCAGCACGGACGGCTCACGCAATCAGCCCCAGCATTTT. It translates to CASSTDGSRNQPQHF.

V usage is TRBV29-1 and J usage is TRBJ2-1, with D possibly TRBD2 on 5 matching bases. The germline gives CDR1 SQVTM, CDR2 ANQGSEA. CDR3 size: 12 residues. V was pared by 2 bases and J by 6 bases, with 8 bases between. CDR3: CSVERGPNEQFF. CDR3 DNA sequence: TGCAGCGTTGAAAGAGGGCCCAATGAGCAGTTCTTC.

This clonotype was observed a few times. V usage is TRBV2 and J usage is TRBJ2-5, with D unclear. Trimming took off 3 bases at V and 5 bases at J, with 16 bases between the two ends. Germline V lookup: CDR1 SNHLY, CDR2 FYNNEI. CDR3 length equals 15 residues. CDR3 sequence reads: CASSEWLGSRETQYF. The CDR3 nucleotides read TGTGCCAGCAGTGAGTGGTTAGGCTCGAGGGAGACCCAGTACTTC.

This clonotype was detected ten times or more. This rearrangement joins TRBV7-8 to TRBJ2-5, with D perhaps matching TRBD1 (5 bases). V shed 7 bases and J shed 4 bases, with 16 bases lying between them. This CDR3 region has 14 residues. Germline V gene sequence: CDR1 SGHVS, CDR2 FQNEAQ. CDR3 nucleotide sequence: TGTGCCAGCAACCGACAAACAGGAAGAGAGACCCAGTACTTC. Amino acids: CASNRQTGRETQYF.

The chain employs TRBV19 and TRBJ1-5, with D unclear. Looked up from germline, CDR1 is LNHDA and CDR2 is SQIVND (reference sequence). V was pared by 1 base and J by 6 bases, with 4 bases between. The CDR3 covers 12 residues. The CDR3 DNA reads as TGTGCCAGTAGTATAGCAGGTCAGCCCCAGCATTTT. Encoded protein: CASSIAGQPQHF.

This clonotype was seen repeatedly, ten times or more. The chain has TRBV7-9 and TRBJ1-1; unclear D gene. This CDR3 has 14 amino acids. Germline CDR1 SEHNR, CDR2 FQNEAQ (reference sequence). V lost 3 bases and J lost 0, with 8 bases in between. The CDR3 DNA is TGTGCCAGCAGCTTTTTTGAGATGAACACTGAAGCTTTCTTT. Translating it yields CASSFFEMNTEAFF.